Below, one T cell receptor beta chain is given with its context. Its antigen is unidentified. The CDR3 covers 14 residues. Germline CDR1 and CDR2: PRHDT and FYEKMQ (reference sequence). V shed 5 bases and J shed 1 base, with 11 bases lying between them. This specimen belongs to a study of STAT3 mutations in large granular lymphocyte leukemia. At the level of the study: Immunosuppressive therapy was given to more than half of T-LGLL patients. Points from the study as a whole: Some patients had persisting codominant clonotypes that could mask small clones. Every T-cell large granular lymphocyte leukemia patient had at least one immunodominant TCR beta clonotype. All newly emerging clones after therapy were STAT3 wild type. Sampling intervals varied between patients and samples.

The data were produced by immunoSEQ multiplex PCR, yet TCRdb's version contains in-frame clones alone and is incomplete. The sample shows 4,500 to 5,500 clones, 90% to 95% of them seen only once. The origin of this receptor is a man between 60 and 75 years old with T-cell large granular lymphocyte leukemia. Some clones in this sample may be carry-over from other donors' samples. The genes are TRBV13 and TRBJ1-1, with D perhaps TRBD1 (6 bases). Material for sequencing was peripheral blood mononuclear cells. CDR3 residues: CASSRGQPNTEAFF. The CDR3 coding sequence is TGTGCCAGCAGCCGAGGACAGCCGAACACTGAAGCTTTCTTT.